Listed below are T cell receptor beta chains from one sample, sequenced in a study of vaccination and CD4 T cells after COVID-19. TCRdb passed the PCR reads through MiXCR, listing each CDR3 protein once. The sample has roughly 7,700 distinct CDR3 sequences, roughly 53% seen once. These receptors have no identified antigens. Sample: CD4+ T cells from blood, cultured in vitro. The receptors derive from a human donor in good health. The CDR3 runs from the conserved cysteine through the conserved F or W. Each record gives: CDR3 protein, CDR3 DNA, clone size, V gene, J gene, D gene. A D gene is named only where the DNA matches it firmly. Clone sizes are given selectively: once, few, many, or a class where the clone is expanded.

CATSRDDRGGETQYF	TGTGCCACCAGCAGAGACGACAGGGGGGGTGAGACCCAGTACTTC	.	TRBV15	TRBJ2-5	TRBD1
CASSPGQGWRQPQHF	TGTGCCAGTAGTCCGGGACAGGGGTGGAGGCAGCCCCAGCATTTT	.	TRBV19	TRBJ1-5	TRBD1
CASSWNSGVQETQYF	TGTGCCAGCAGTTGGAATAGCGGGGTCCAAGAGACCCAGTACTTC	.	TRBV12-3/TRBV12-4	TRBJ2-5	TRBD2
CASSGTSGGIYTQYF	TGTGCCAGCAGTGGTACTAGCGGGGGTATTTATACGCAGTATTTT	.	TRBV6-1	TRBJ2-3	TRBD2
CASSLEGTADEQYF	TGCGCCAGCAGCTTGGAAGGGACAGCCGACGAGCAGTACTTC	.	TRBV5-1	TRBJ2-7	TRBD1
CASTGGGGPDRLISYGYTF	TGCGCCAGCACCGGAGGGGGAGGCCCTGACAGACTGATTTCCTATGGCTACACCTTC	.	TRBV5-1	TRBJ1-2	.
CASRTRGGRWGLSTDTQYF	TGTGCCAGCAGAACCCGGGGGGGGCGATGGGGACTGAGCACAGATACGCAGTATTTT	.	TRBV27	TRBJ2-3	TRBD2
CASSSGSDYGYTF	TGTGCCAGCAGTTCAGGGTCGGACTATGGCTACACCTTC	.	TRBV6-5	TRBJ1-2	.
CASSFLSYNEQFF	TGTGCCAGCAGTTTTCTATCCTACAATGAGCAGTTCTTC	.	TRBV12-3/TRBV12-4	TRBJ2-1	.
CSAGPGGGNTGELFF	TGCAGTGCTGGCCCTGGGGGGGGGAACACCGGGGAGCTGTTTTTT	.	TRBV20-1	TRBJ2-2	TRBD2
CASSFSPGGLFF	TGTGCCAGCAGTTTTAGCCCCGGTGGGCTGTTTTTT	.	TRBV12-3/TRBV12-4	TRBJ2-2	.
CASSLVSGDRDTQYF	TGTGCCAGCAGCTTAGTCTCAGGGGACCGGGATACGCAGTATTTT	once	TRBV7-9	TRBJ2-3	.
CASSTGTSLGETQYF	TGTGCCAGTAGTACCGGGACTAGCCTCGGGGAGACCCAGTACTTC	.	TRBV19	TRBJ2-5	TRBD2
CASSHDGNTEAFF	TGTGCCAGCAGCCACGACGGGAACACTGAAGCTTTCTTT	medium-sized	TRBV6-1	TRBJ1-1	.
CASSQNAGKAGYTF	TGTGCCAGCTCACAAAATGCCGGGAAAGCTGGCTACACCTTC	few	TRBV18	TRBJ1-2	.
CATSDLWGTQYF	TGTGCCACCAGTGATTTGTGGGGGACCCAGTACTTC	few	TRBV24-1	TRBJ2-5	.
CASSYVGRDSPLHF	TGTGCCAGCAGTTACGTCGGACGGGATTCACCCCTCCACTTT	.	TRBV6-5	TRBJ1-6	.
CASSANGGYNQPQHF	TGTGCCAGCAGTGCCAACGGGGGGTACAATCAGCCCCAGCATTTT	.	TRBV25-1	TRBJ1-5	.
CASMTGVGNYGYTF	TGTGCCAGCATGACAGGGGTGGGTAACTATGGCTACACCTTC	.	TRBV6-1	TRBJ1-2	TRBD1
CSARGTDSEAFF	TGCAGTGCTAGGGGGACAGATAGTGAAGCTTTCTTT	.	TRBV20-1	TRBJ1-1	TRBD1
CASSLDPGLNTEAFF	TGTGCCAGCAGTTTAGATCCAGGACTGAACACTGAAGCTTTCTTT	.	TRBV12-3/TRBV12-4	TRBJ1-1	.
CASTDSRLSYGYTF	TGTGCCAGTACGGACAGCCGACTCAGCTATGGCTACACCTTC	.	TRBV6-1	TRBJ1-2	.
CSARDPLLYEQYF	TGCAGTGCTAGAGATCCTTTACTCTACGAGCAGTACTTC	.	TRBV20-1	TRBJ2-7	.
CASTNQTSMYLCASSLSSNQPQHF	.	.	TRBV5-1	TRBJ1-5	.
CASSLAGGTDTQYF	TGTGCCAGCAGCTTAGCGGGGGGCACAGATACGCAGTATTTT	.	TRBV7-2	TRBJ2-3	.
CASSPGDSITNYGYTF	TGCGCCAGCAGCCCGGGGGACAGTATTACTAACTATGGCTACACCTTC	.	TRBV5-1	TRBJ1-2	TRBD1
CSARDQQVTEQYF	TGCAGTGCTAGAGATCAACAGGTCACCGAGCAGTACTTC	.	TRBV20-1	TRBJ2-7	.
CASSLAGGSNQPQHF	TGTGCCAGCAGCTTAGCAGGGGGGAGCAATCAGCCCCAGCATTTT	few	TRBV7-2	TRBJ1-5	.
CSARATGGFTEAFF	TGCAGTGCTAGAGCGACAGGGGGCTTCACTGAAGCTTTCTTT	few	TRBV20-1	TRBJ1-1	TRBD1